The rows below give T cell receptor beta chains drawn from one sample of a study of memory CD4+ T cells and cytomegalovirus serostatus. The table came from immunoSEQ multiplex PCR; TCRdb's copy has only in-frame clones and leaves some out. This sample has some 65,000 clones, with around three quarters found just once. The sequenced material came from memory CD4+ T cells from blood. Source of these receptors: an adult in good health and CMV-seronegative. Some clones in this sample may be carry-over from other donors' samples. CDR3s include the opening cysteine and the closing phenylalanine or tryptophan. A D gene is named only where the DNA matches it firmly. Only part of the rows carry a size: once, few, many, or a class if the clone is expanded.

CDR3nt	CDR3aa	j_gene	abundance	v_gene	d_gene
TGTGCCAGCAGACCAATGACAGGGGGCGTAACACTGTTTTTT	CASRPMTGGVTLFF	TRBJ1-4	.	TRBV7-2	TRBD1
TGCGCCAGCAGCCTGGGGACAGGGGGGTCCTACGAGCAGTACTTC	CASSLGTGGSYEQYF	TRBJ2-7	.	TRBV4-1	TRBD1
TGTGCCAGCTCCCGAGAGGGGGCCGAGCAGTACTTC	CASSREGAEQYF	TRBJ2-7	.	TRBV18	TRBD1
TGTGCCAGCAGTTACTCATGGGGGAGACATAACTATGGCTACACCTTC	CASSYSWGRHNYGYTF	TRBJ1-2	.	TRBV6-5	.
TGTGCCAGCAGCTTAGGGGGGCCCTTAGTGAACACTGAAGCTTTCTTT	CASSLGGPLVNTEAFF	TRBJ1-1	.	TRBV5-6	.
TGCAGCGTTGCGGCTAGTTGGGGCACAGATACGCAGTATTTT	CSVAASWGTDTQYF	TRBJ2-3	.	TRBV29-1	.
TGTGCCAGCAGCGAATCAAGCCCGAACACTGAAGCTTTCTTT	CASSESSPNTEAFF	TRBJ1-1	.	TRBV7-9	.
TGTGCCAGCAGCTTAGGATCCGGGTTCGATCAGCCCCAGCATTTT	CASSLGSGFDQPQHF	TRBJ1-5	.	TRBV7-8	.
TGTGCCAGCAGTGAAGAACTCCTCATGTCCTACGAGCAGTACTTC	CASSEELLMSYEQYF	TRBJ2-7	.	TRBV2	.
TGCGCCAGCAGCTACGGACAGGGAGGGGGAGATACGCAGTATTTT	CASSYGQGGGDTQYF	TRBJ2-3	.	TRBV5-1	.
TGTGCCAGCAGATCAGAAAGGTCAGGGGGTAATGAAGCTGAAGCTTTCTTT	CASRSERSGGNEAEAFF	TRBJ1-1	.	TRBV7-2	TRBD1
TGTGCCAGCAGAAGGGGTGGGGCCAACGTCCTGACTTTC	CASRRGGANVLTF	TRBJ2-6	.	TRBV6-5	.
TGTGCCAGCAGTTCCCAGAGCTCCTACGAGCAGTACTTC	CASSSQSSYEQYF	TRBJ2-7	.	TRBV27	.
TGTGCCACCAGCCTTCTGGGACAGGGGAACTATGGCTACACCTTC	CATSLLGQGNYGYTF	TRBJ1-2	once	TRBV15	TRBD1
TGTGCCAGCATCGCCCCCATGGGAGGGAAAAACATTCAGTACTTC	CASIAPMGGKNIQYF	TRBJ2-4	.	TRBV6-6	TRBD2
TGTGCCAGCAGCTTAGCGCGGTTGGGTAATGAGCAGTTCTTC	CASSLARLGNEQFF	TRBJ2-1	.	TRBV7-2	.